The 30 T cell receptor beta chains listed next were all sequenced from one sample in a study of regulatory T cells in long-lasting Graves disease. Construction of TCR beta libraries relied on iRepertoire HTBI primers and on Arm-PCR targeting CDR3 regions. TCRdb re-derived calls from the multiplex PCR reads in MiXCR, one entry per CDR3 protein. The profile covers 400,000 to 550,000 distinct CDR3 sequences, with over 15% appearing a single time and about a quarter taken by the ten largest. Noted time point: newly diagnosed GD, antithyroid drugs for less than 3 months. Preparation of the TCR library used RNA extracted from PBMCs. The same sample was also studied in work on T cells in Graves' hyperthyroidism and ophthalmopathy.

The sequencing here drew on peripheral blood mononuclear cells (PBMCs), taken at new diagnosis, from a patient treated with antithyroid drugs. These receptors came from a woman aged 18-30 years with Graves disease.

This clonotype was counted many times. This chain connects TRBV11-2 to TRBJ2-7, with D possibly matching TRBD2 (6 bases). V gave up 3 bases and J gave up 4 bases, with 13 bases separating them. Germline loops: CDR1 SGHAT, CDR2 FQNNGV. The CDR3 totals 14 residues. As DNA, the CDR3 is TGTGCCAGCAGCTTTGGAGGGGCGGGATACGAGCAGTACTTC. It yields the protein CASSFGGAGYEQYF.

This clonotype has ten or more counts. The V call is TRBV6-1, the J call TRBJ2-5, with TRBD1 as a possible D gene (6 bases). This CDR3 is built from 13 residues. The germline gives CDR1 MNHNS, CDR2 SASEGT. Trimming cost V 6 bases and J 5 bases, with 13 bases left between them. The CDR3 region has the DNA TGTGCCAGCAGACAGGGAATTCGGGAGACCCAGTACTTC. Residues: CASRQGIRETQYF.

Many counts were recorded for this clonotype. This chain joins TRBV7-8 and TRBJ2-1; D ambiguous. CDR1 and CDR2 from the germline V gene are SGHVS and FQNEAQ. Trimming took 4 bases from V and 9 from J, leaving 19 bases between them. The CDR3 has 15 amino acids. The CDR3 DNA sequence: TGTGCCAGCAGCTCATCAATACCTATACAATCTGAGCAGTTCTTC. Translation gives CASSSSIPIQSEQFF.

The J gene is TRBJ2-3, the V gene TRBV19, with 14 bases aligning to TRBD2. Germline CDR1 LNHDA, CDR2 SQIVND (reference sequence). The length of the CDR3 is 17 residues. J gave up 5 bases and V 5 bases, and 9 bases lay outside the gene matches. This CDR3 is CASSPRTSGRYQDTQYF. The CDR3 DNA is TGTGCCAGTAGTCCTCGGACTAGCGGGAGGTACCAAGATACGCAGTATTTT. Based on the CDR3 plus reference TRBV19 and TRBJ2-3, the full variable domain is DGGITQSPKYLFRKEGQNVTLSCEQNLNHDAMYWYRQDPGQGLRLIYYSQIVNDFQKGDIAEGYSVSREKKESFPLTVTSAQKNPTAFYLCASSPRTSGRYQDTQYFGPGTRLTVL.

This clonotype occurred many times. The chain couples TRBV18 to TRBJ2-7; tentatively, D is TRBD1 or TRBD2 (5 bases each). The CDR3 spans 13 residues. The germline V gene encodes CDR1 KGHSH and CDR2 LQKENI. Between the trimmed V and J ends, which lost 2 bases and 3 bases, there was a span of 8 bases. CDR3 coding DNA: TGTGCCAGCTCACCAGAGGGGCTCTACGAGCAGTACTTC. This encodes CASSPEGLYEQYF. The full variable domain, completed using reference TRBV18 and TRBJ2-7, is NAGVMQNPRHLVRRRGQEARLRCSPMKGHSHVYWYRQLPEEGLKFMVYLQKENIIDESGMPKERFSAEFPKEGPSILRIQQVVRGDSAAYFCASSPEGLYEQYFGPGTRLTVT.

This clonotype was seen more than once but under ten times. One base away lies a much larger clone, so this may be a sequencing read error. The DNA for the CDR3 is TGCAGTGCCGGAGACTATTTAGCGGGAGGGGAGGATACGCAGTATTTT. This encodes CSAGDYLAGGEDTQYF. The J gene is TRBJ2-3, the V gene TRBV20-1; 11 nucleotides agree with TRBD2. The CDR3 length is 16 residues. Per germline, CDR1 DFQATT and CDR2 SNEGSKA (reference sequence). V gave up 6 bases and J gave up 6 bases; unmatched junction bases: 14.

This clonotype was picked up many times. This chain links TRBV7-2 with TRBJ2-1; TRBD2 aligns across 10 bases. CDR3 length equals 16 residues. Per the germline V gene, CDR1 is SGHTA and CDR2 is FQGNSA. Trimming cost V 8 bases and J 0 bases; bases outside gene matches: 7. DNA for the CDR3: TGTGCCAGCGGACTAGCGGTCCCGAGCTCCTACAATGAGCAGTTCTTC. Translating gives CASGLAVPSSYNEQFF.

The V and J genes are TRBV6-2 or TRBV6-3 and TRBJ1-5; the match to TRBD1 covers 7 bases. The CDR3 has 16 residues. Germline CDR1 is MNHEY and CDR2 is SVGEGT. Unmatched junction bases numbered 2, after V lost 0 bases and J lost 0 bases. The CDR3 DNA reads TGTGCCAGCAGTTACTCGACAGGGCATAGCAATCAGCCCCAGCATTTT. The encoded protein is CASSYSTGHSNQPQHF.

CDR3 residues: CAWSVIPGPPINEQFF. Written as DNA, the CDR3 is TGTGCCTGGAGCGTAATCCCGGGACCGCCGATCAATGAGCAGTTCTTC. The rearrangement uses TRBV30 and TRBJ2-1, with D perhaps assigned TRBD1 or TRBD2 (5 bases each). Looked up from germline, CDR1 is GTSNPN and CDR2 is SVGIG (reference sequence). The V gene lost 3 bases and the J gene lost 6 bases, with 21 bases spanning the gap. The CDR3 runs to 16 residues.

This clonotype was seen many times. The chain recombines TRBV7-3 with TRBJ1-2; 9 bases fit TRBD1. The V and J ends lost 5 bases and 6 bases, in that order; junction bases with no gene match: 10. CDR1 SGHTA and CDR2 FQGTGA come from the germline V gene. This CDR3 region has 15 residues. As DNA, the CDR3 is TGTGCCAGCAGCCCGACCGGGACAGGGTTGGATGGCTACACCTTC. Translated: CASSPTGTGLDGYTF.

The chain has TRBV9 and TRBJ1-2; D call uncertain. CDR3 length: 11 amino acids. Germline CDR1 is SGDLS and CDR2 is YYNGEE. Trimming left V 1 base short and J 6 bases short, with 4 bases between. DNA for the CDR3: TGTGCCAGCAGCGTAAACCATGGCTACACCTTC. Amino acid sequence: CASSVNHGYTF.

This clonotype was detected only a few times. The chain uses TRBV7-8 and TRBJ2-7, with D possibly being TRBD1 or TRBD2 (5 bases each). This CDR3 has 18 residues. The germline gives CDR1 SGHVS, CDR2 FQNEAQ. With 1 base removed from V and 0 bases from J, the gap between germline ends came to 19 bases. The CDR3, as DNA: TGTGCCAGCAGCTTAGGAGGTTTCAGGGCAGGGAGCTCCTACGAGCAGTACTTC. Amino acid sequence: CASSLGGFRAGSSYEQYF.

This clonotype has a count of ten or more. The gene calls are TRBV30 and TRBJ1-5; D remains ambiguous. V dropped 2 bases and J dropped 6 bases, with 11 bases sitting between them. Germline CDR1 GTSNPN, CDR2 SVGIG (reference sequence). CDR3 length: 13 residues. For the CDR3, the DNA is TGTGCCTGGAGTATCGGCCTGAGTCAGCCCCAGCATTTT. Protein: CAWSIGLSQPQHF.

A few counts support this clonotype. The chain has TRBV6-1 and TRBJ2-3, with D possibly matching TRBD2 (6 bases). Germline CDR1 is MNHNS and CDR2 is SASEGT. V lost 2 bases and J 4 bases, leaving 13 bases between the germline ends. This CDR3 contains 15 residues. The CDR3 DNA is TGTGCCAGCAGTGAACAGGTCGGGGGTCCAGATACGCAGTATTTT. It specifies CASSEQVGGPDTQYF.

This clonotype was observed a few times. One base away lies a much larger clone, so this may be a sequencing read error. Because it lacks the conserved phenylalanine or tryptophan at the end, this CDR3 is likely a read error. V gene TRBV28 combines with J gene TRBJ2-1; TRBD2 might be the D (5 bases). The CDR3 runs 12 residues. Germline CDR1 reads MDHEN; CDR2 reads SYDVKM. Trimming took 10 bases from V and 8 from J, leaving 15 bases between them. CDR3 residues: CATHEGLYEQFL. The CDR3 DNA is TGTGCCACCCATGAGGGATTGTATGAGCAGTTCCTC.

The chain couples TRBV28 to TRBJ1-4, with 9 bases lining up with TRBD1. The CDR3 runs to 15 residues. V was pared by 5 bases and J by 7 bases, with 8 bases of the junction left unmatched. Germline V lookup: CDR1 MDHEN, CDR2 SYDVKM. In nucleotides, the CDR3 is TGTGCCAGCAGTACCCCGACAGGGGGTGGTGAAAAACTGTTTTTT. This gives the protein CASSTPTGGGEKLFF. The variable domain in full, completed from reference TRBV28 and TRBJ1-4, reads DVKVTQSSRYLVKRTGEKVFLECVQDMDHENMFWYRQDPGLGLRLIYFSYDVKMKEKGDIPEGYSVSREKKERFSLILESASTNQTSMYLCASSTPTGGGEKLFFGSGTQLSVL.

The genes are TRBV7-9 and TRBJ2-5, with 9 bases matching TRBD1. The CDR3 consists of 17 residues. J was trimmed by 4 bases and V by 5 bases; bases with no gene match: 14. CDR1 is SEHNR, CDR2 FQNEAQ, per germline (reference sequence). CDR3 sequence: CASSLGTGSVVRETQYF. CDR3 DNA: TGTGCCAGCAGCCTCGGGACAGGGAGTGTAGTACGAGAGACCCAGTACTTC.

To note about this clonotype: A read error is possible here, since a much larger clone lies one base away. Likely a read error: the CDR3 ends without its conserved phenylalanine or tryptophan. The chain couples TRBV7-9 to TRBJ2-7; 11 positions match TRBD1. This CDR3 has 18 residues. Germline loops: CDR1 SEHNR, CDR2 FQNEAQ (reference sequence). The ends lost 4 bases at V and 0 bases at J; junction bases unmatched: 11. CDR3 residues: CASSYSPAGQGGSYEQYL. The CDR3 DNA reads as TGTGCCAGCAGCTACTCCCCCGCGGGACAGGGGGGCTCCTACGAGCAGTACCTC.

This clonotype was counted only a few times. A much more abundant neighbour one base away suggests this may be a read error. The CDR3 end shows no conserved phenylalanine or tryptophan, and so a read error is likely. This chain uses TRBV28 with TRBJ1-1; perhaps TRBD1 as D (6 bases). V lost 5 bases and J 2 bases, leaving 12 bases between the germline ends. The V gene's germline CDR1 is MDHEN and CDR2 SYDVKM. This CDR3 contains 14 residues. The DNA for the CDR3 is TGTGCCAGCAGTACTTGGACAGAAAACACTGAAGCTTTCCTT. It is translated as CASSTWTENTEAFL.

This clonotype was seen at least ten times. The chain combines TRBV20-1 with TRBJ1-2, with D perhaps matching TRBD1 (5 bases). Germline CDR1 and CDR2: DFQATT and SNEGSKA (reference sequence). The germline V and J ends were trimmed by 0 bases and 4 bases, with 18 bases remaining between them. CDR3 length: 16 residues. Written as DNA, the CDR3 is TGCAGTGCTAGAGATCAGCAGCGACAGCGCTTCTATGGCTACACCTTC. Its protein is CSARDQQRQRFYGYTF.

This chain connects TRBV6-4 to TRBJ1-2, with D possibly being TRBD1 (6 bases). Germline V gene sequence: CDR1 MRHNA, CDR2 SNTAGT. V lost 10 bases to trimming and J lost 3 bases, with 9 bases between them. The CDR3 sequence is 11 residues long. The CDR3 DNA reads TGTGCCACACACAGGGACTATGGCTACACCTTC. The encoded protein is CATHRDYGYTF.

J is TRBJ2-7 and V is TRBV4-3; D is unresolved. The germline CDR1 and CDR2 sequences are LGHNA and YSLEER. This CDR3 is 16 amino acids long. V dropped 0 bases and J dropped 6 bases, with 18 bases sitting between them. The CDR3 protein is CASSQDRLGGRSEQYF. Here the CDR3 DNA reads TGCGCCAGCAGCCAAGATAGGCTCGGCGGAAGGAGCGAGCAGTACTTC.

In this sample, this clonotype turned up a few times. The chain combines TRBV12-3 or TRBV12-4 with TRBJ2-5; D gene ambiguous. This CDR3 is built from 12 residues. The ends were cut back, 3 bases at V and 5 bases at J, with 7 bases in the middle. The CDR3 spells CASSFYGETQYF. The CDR3 DNA sequence: TGTGCCAGCAGTTTTTACGGGGAGACCCAGTACTTC.

This clonotype came up many times. The chain carries TRBV20-1 and TRBJ1-1; D is unclear. Germline CDR1 and CDR2: DFQATT and SNEGSKA (reference sequence). The CDR3 has 12 residues. V was pared by 5 bases and J by 0 bases, with 7 bases between. The CDR3 sequence: CSAVGMNTEAFF. Here the CDR3 DNA reads TGCAGTGCTGTGGGGATGAACACTGAAGCTTTCTTT.

This clonotype has ten or more counts. The chain joins TRBV7-2 to TRBJ2-3; the D is unclear. The V gene lost 5 bases and the J gene lost 6 bases, with 12 bases spanning the gap. Germline V gene lookup returns CDR1 SGHTA and CDR2 FQGNSA. This CDR3 has 13 residues. The chain's CDR3 is CASSLISGDTQYF. DNA for the CDR3: TGTGCCAGCAGCCTAATATCCGGGGATACGCAGTATTTT.

This clonotype was seen repeatedly, ten times or more. The junction does not match germline at one end; this may be a read error. The genes are TRBV5-1 and TRBJ2-7; 13 bases are shared with TRBD2. Germline CDR1 is SGHRS and CDR2 is YFSETQ. This CDR3 has 17 amino acids. The CDR3 DNA is TGTGCCAGCAGCCCTGGACTAGCGGGAGTTATTTACTACGAGCAGTACTTC. It yields the protein CASSPGLAGVIYYEQYF.

This chain joins TRBV6-1 and TRBJ1-2, with a weak D call TRBD1 (5 bases). Germline V gene lookup returns CDR1 MNHNS and CDR2 SASEGT. V shed 6 bases and J shed 11 bases, with 10 bases lying between them. The CDR3 extends over 10 amino acids. As DNA, the CDR3 is TGTGCCAGCAGCGGGACCCGGTACACCTTC. The encoded protein is CASSGTRYTF.

The chain links TRBV14 to TRBJ2-1; 7 nucleotides agree with TRBD1. The germline V gene encodes CDR1 SGHDN and CDR2 FVKESK. The CDR3 extends over 12 amino acids. With V trimmed by 5 bases and J by 9 bases, 4 bases remained unmatched. CDR3 sequence reads: CASSSRGSEQFF. The CDR3 DNA follows: TGTGCCAGCAGCAGCAGGGGGAGTGAGCAGTTCTTC.

CDR3 nucleotides: TGTGCCAGCAGTGGGACTAGCGGGAGGAATACGCAGTATTTT. Translated, it gives CASSGTSGRNTQYF. The chain couples TRBV28 to TRBJ2-3; 15 nucleotides line up with TRBD2. The CDR3 covers 14 residues. Germline loops: CDR1 MDHEN, CDR2 SYDVKM. V lost 5 bases to trimming and J lost 7 bases; unmatched junction nucleotides: 1.

This clonotype has just a few counts. This CDR3 is CATSDRLGTGELFF. In nucleotides, the CDR3 is TGTGCCACCAGTGATCGGCTTGGGACCGGGGAGCTGTTTTTT. J is TRBJ2-2 and V is TRBV24-1; D gene uncertain. This CDR3 comprises 14 residues. The germline CDR1 and CDR2 sequences are KGHDR and SFDVKD. With 3 bases removed from V and 5 bases from J, the gap between germline ends came to 9 bases.